Below, 14 T cell receptor beta chains from the same sample are listed, as sequenced in a study of PD-1 blockade in mismatch repair-deficient tumors. Only in-frame clones appear in the TCRdb table, and some are missing; sequencing was by immunoSEQ multiplex PCR. This sample has 20,000 to 25,000 clones; about four fifths occur once, and the top ten carry 15% to 20%. Sequenced material: peripheral blood, taken 2 weeks after starting pembrolizumab. The receptors here all came from an adult with mismatch repair-deficient cancer.

The CDR3 DNA sequence: TGCGCCAGCAGCCCGAGCAGACCGCGATCAGAGCAGTTCTTC. Translation: CASSPSRPRSEQFF. The chain carries TRBV4-1 and TRBJ2-1; D is undetermined. The CDR3 length is 14 residues. V was clipped by 4 bases and J by 10 bases, with 17 bases between them. Germline assignment: CDR1 MGHRA and CDR2 YSYEKL.

This clone was observed once. The chain is built from TRBV6-1 and TRBJ2-1; TRBD2 agrees at 14 bases. From germline, CDR1 is MNHNS and CDR2 SASEGT. Trimming took 8 bases from V and 8 from J; bases not matched to a gene: 8. The CDR3 runs 15 residues. CDR3 residues: CASGPGTSGSDEQFF. The CDR3 bases are TGTGCCAGCGGGCCCGGGACTAGCGGGAGCGATGAGCAGTTCTTC.

J is TRBJ2-1 and V is TRBV13; TRBD2 agrees at 12 bases. Germline values: CDR1 PRHDT, CDR2 FYEKMQ (reference sequence). Trimming cost V 6 bases and J 3 bases; bases outside gene matches: 6. The CDR3 loop spans 16 amino acids. The CDR3 region is CASRNPTSGSYNEQFF. For the CDR3, the DNA is TGTGCCAGCAGGAATCCGACTAGCGGGAGCTACAATGAGCAGTTCTTC.

This clone was seen only a few times. J is TRBJ1-2 and V is TRBV19; D unclear. The germline V gene has CDR1 LNHDA and CDR2 SQIVND (reference sequence). The CDR3 spans 13 residues. Trimming removed 3 bases at V and 4 bases at J, with 9 bases between. The CDR3 region has the DNA TGTGCCAGTAGTATCGACACATCCTATGGCTACACCTTC. Translation: CASSIDTSYGYTF.

The V and J genes are TRBV5-4 and TRBJ1-2; a possible D gene is TRBD1 (5 bases). The CDR3 has 13 residues. V was cut by 0 bases and J by 4 bases, with 7 bases left in between. CDR1 and CDR2 (germline): SGHNT, YYREEE (reference sequence). The CDR3 loop reads CASSLGGTYGYTF. For the CDR3, the DNA is TGTGCCAGCAGCTTGGGGGGCACCTATGGCTACACCTTC.

V gene TRBV28 combines with J gene TRBJ1-2; no clear D gene. The germline V gene has CDR1 MDHEN and CDR2 SYDVKM. V shed 11 bases and J shed 8 bases, with 6 bases lying between them. The CDR3 runs 8 residues. The CDR3 DNA reads as TGTGCCGCGGGCGGCTACACCTTC. Residues: CAAGGYTF.

V gene TRBV5-5 combines with J gene TRBJ2-2, with D tentatively TRBD2 (5 bases). Germline-derived CDR1 and CDR2 are SGHKS and YYEKEE (reference sequence). V lost 2 bases and J 4 bases, leaving 9 bases between the germline ends. This CDR3 spans 14 amino acids. CDR3 sequence: CASSFRAGTGELFF. The CDR3 region has the DNA TGTGCCAGCAGCTTCCGGGCGGGCACCGGGGAGCTGTTTTTT.

This sequence joins TRBV27 and TRBJ2-5; D unclear. Between the trimmed V and J ends, which lost 5 bases and 0 bases, there was a span of 10 bases. From germline, CDR1 is MNHEY and CDR2 SMNVEV (reference sequence). This CDR3 comprises 14 residues. CDR3 bases: TGTGCCAGCAGTCCATTGGACCACCAAGAGACCCAGTACTTC. This sequence encodes CASSPLDHQETQYF.

The genes are TRBV10-2 and TRBJ1-1; D is unresolved. The CDR3 is made up of 14 amino acids. The V gene lost 0 bases and the J gene lost 5 bases, with 10 bases spanning the gap. Germline V gene lookup returns CDR1 WSHSY and CDR2 SAAADI. The CDR3 loop reads CASSESGEGTEAFF. The CDR3 DNA is TGCGCCAGCAGTGAGTCGGGAGAAGGGACTGAAGCTTTCTTT.

The gene calls are TRBV6-4 and TRBJ2-2; TRBD1 aligns across 11 bases. Germline CDR1 is MRHNA and CDR2 is SNTAGT. This CDR3 comprises 15 residues. With 5 bases clipped from V and 4 bases from J, the junction kept 3 bases outside the gene matches. CDR3 DNA sequence: TGTGCCAGCAGTACCGGGACAGGGGGCACCGGGGAGCTGTTTTTT. Protein sequence: CASSTGTGGTGELFF.

The rearrangement links TRBV21-1 to TRBJ1-5. TRBV21-1 is marked as a pseudogene. The length of the CDR3 is 15 residues. The CDR3 here is CASSEREGIGQPQHF. CDR3 in DNA: TGTGCCAGCAGCGAAAGAGAGGGGATTGGTCAGCCCCAGCATTTT.

This clone is a singleton in its sample. V gene TRBV10-1 combines with J gene TRBJ2-6, with TRBD1 matching over 9 bases. V lost 4 bases to trimming and J lost 3 bases; unmatched junction nucleotides: 7. The germline CDR1 and CDR2 sequences are WNHNN and SYGVQD (reference sequence). The CDR3 sequence is 17 residues long. DNA of the CDR3: TGCGCCAGCAGTGCAGGACAGGGGTCCTTTGGGGCCAACGTCCTGACTTTC. This sequence encodes CASSAGQGSFGANVLTF.

This chain links TRBV11-1 with TRBJ2-3; 15 nucleotides line up with TRBD2. This CDR3 is 15 amino acids long. V lost 5 bases, J lost 5 bases, and 2 bases stayed unmatched. Germline lookup yields CDR1 SGHAT and CDR2 FQDESV (reference sequence). CDR3 protein: CASSPGLAGGDTQYF. The CDR3 nucleotides read TGTGCCAGCAGCCCGGGACTAGCGGGAGGAGATACGCAGTATTTT.

The CDR3 DNA reads TGTGCCAGCAGTTCGGGAGCAGCTAATGAAAAACTGTTTTTT. It codes for CASSSGAANEKLFF. The gene calls are TRBV6-5 and TRBJ1-4; D remains ambiguous. Germline V CDR1 and CDR2: MNHEY, SVGAGI. CDR3 length: 14 amino acids. V shed 4 bases and J shed 3 bases, with 9 bases lying between them.